The clone carrying this T cell receptor (beta chain) has at least ten counts. Its antigen is as yet unknown. These data originate in a study of T cell repertoires in cytomegalovirus infection. Turning to the study itself: Recently described HLA-C-restricted plus well-studied HLA-B-restricted CMV epitopes were used. Signatures in public TCR beta sequences pointed to both CMV infection and matching HLA type.

Findings and limits, study-wide: Frequencies of public TCR beta families were cumulated, and this identified carriers of CMV plus the relevant HLA. The response measured ex vivo was dominated by TCR beta clonotypes (HLA-C-restricted and CMV-specific).

A single record per CDR3 protein comes from TCRdb applying MiXCR to the reads. Here the sample spans tens of thousands of distinct CDR3 sequences, 20% being singletons. This receptor was identified in a human donor in good health (CMV status not recorded). Some clones in this sample may be carry-over from other donors' samples. Sequenced material: CD8+ T cells from cultured PBMCs, taken from culture after CMV antigen stimulation.

The CDR3 here is CASSFGTLYEQYF. In DNA, the CDR3 is TGTGCCAGCAGTTTCGGCACTCTCTACGAGCAGTACTTC. The V gene is TRBV12-3 or TRBV12-4, the J gene TRBJ2-7; D call uncertain. The CDR3 is 13 amino acids. V dropped 3 bases and J dropped 3 bases, with 9 bases sitting between them.